A selection of T cell receptor beta chains follows, all from one sample in a study of blood T cells in healthy people across ages. Each CDR3 protein gets one entry after TCRdb re-called the 5' RACE reads with MiXCR. Of about 640,000 distinct CDR3 sequences in the sample, approximately 50% are singletons; the top ten hold 30% to 40%. Material: blood. The receptors come from a man between 60 and 75 years old in good health. CDR3s include the opening cysteine and the closing phenylalanine or tryptophan. Each record gives: clone size, J gene, V gene, D gene, CDR3 protein, CDR3 DNA. D genes are given only for firm matches. Rows may omit the clone size; those that give it use once, few, many or a size class.

few	TRBJ1-6	TRBV4-2	.	CASSQAGDRVSPLHF	TGTGCCAGCAGCCAGGCCGGGGACCGTGTTTCACCCCTCCACTTT
.	TRBJ2-3	TRBV16	.	CASSQPLQDTDTQYF	TGTGCCAGCAGCCAACCTCTCCAAGACACAGATACGCAGTATTTT
.	TRBJ1-4	TRBV27	TRBD1	CASSLWTGATNEKLFF	TGTGCCAGCAGTTTATGGACAGGGGCAACTAATGAAAAACTGTTTTTT
many	TRBJ2-3	TRBV20-1	.	CSARDGYADTQYF	TGCAGTGCTAGAGACGGGTACGCAGATACGCAGTATTTT
.	TRBJ1-1	TRBV7-9	.	CASSLAGRDAEAFF	TGTGCCAGCAGCTTAGCGGGCAGGGACGCTGAAGCTTTCTTT
few	TRBJ2-7	TRBV6-6	TRBD1	CASREGAKYEQYF	TGTGCCAGCAGAGAGGGGGCAAAGTACGAGCAGTACTTC
.	TRBJ2-1	TRBV29-1	.	CSVPKEGAFNEQFF	TGCAGCGTTCCCAAGGAGGGTGCATTCAATGAGCAGTTCTTC
.	TRBJ1-1	TRBV3-1	TRBD1	CASSQERDRSMNTEAFF	TGTGCCAGCAGCCAAGAGCGGGACAGGAGTATGAACACTGAAGCTTTCTTT
few	TRBJ2-1	TRBV20-1	TRBD1	CSARNTGGRYEQFF	TGCAGTGCTAGGAATACAGGGGGGCGATATGAGCAGTTCTTC
.	TRBJ2-7	TRBV15	TRBD1	CATSRETGIYEQYF	TGTGCCACCAGCAGAGAGACAGGGATCTACGAGCAGTACTTC
.	TRBJ2-1	TRBV16	.	CACSQSGNEQFF	TGTGCCTGCAGCCAATCGGGAAATGAGCAGTTCTTC
once	TRBJ1-1	TRBV9	.	CASSPTGSATEAFF	TGTGCCAGCAGCCCCACAGGGTCTGCCACTGAAGCTTTCTTT
.	TRBJ2-3	TRBV20-1	.	CSAPGLSIDTQYF	TGCAGTGCCCCGGGACTCAGCATAGATACGCAGTATTTT
.	TRBJ2-5	TRBV5-1	TRBD2	CASSSGLAFVETQYF	TGCGCCAGCAGCTCGGGACTAGCGTTTGTAGAGACCCAGTACTTC
.	TRBJ1-3	TRBV6-5	.	CASHARNTIYF	TGTGCCAGCCACGCCAGAAACACCATATATTTT
.	TRBJ2-7	TRBV29-1	TRBD2	CSVSAGVSYNEQYF	TGCAGCGTCTCAGCGGGGGTCTCCTACAATGAGCAGTACTTC
.	TRBJ2-3	TRBV29-1	.	CSVAAGGADTQYF	TGCAGCGTTGCGGCAGGAGGGGCAGATACGCAGTATTTT
.	TRBJ1-6	TRBV14	TRBD1	CASSQAFGTGAPPLHF	TGTGCCAGCAGCCAAGCTTTTGGGACAGGGGCCCCACCCCTCCACTTT
few	TRBJ2-3	TRBV10-3	.	CAISALRGAEDTQYF	TGTGCCATCAGCGCCCTCCGGGGGGCCGAGGATACGCAGTATTTT
.	TRBJ2-5	TRBV5-1	.	CASSESGPLTGETQYF	TGCGCCAGCAGCGAATCCGGGCCGCTTACGGGAGAGACCCAGTACTTC
few	TRBJ2-5	TRBV5-1	TRBD1	CASSFTGVIEETQYF	TGCGCCAGCAGCTTCACAGGGGTAATAGAAGAGACCCAGTACTTC
once	TRBJ2-2	TRBV29-1	.	CSVELGGGRYTGELFF	TGCAGCGTTGAGTTAGGCGGGGGCCGGTACACCGGGGAGCTGTTTTTT
few	TRBJ2-7	TRBV20-1	TRBD2	CSARDPREVAYEQYF	TGCAGTGCTAGAGACCCGCGGGAGGTGGCCTACGAGCAGTACTTC
.	TRBJ2-7	TRBV20-1	TRBD1	CSASVGQGLHEQYF	TGCAGTGCTAGCGTGGGACAGGGCCTCCACGAGCAGTACTTC
.	TRBJ2-3	TRBV5-1	.	CASVHSGDTQYF	TGCGCCAGCGTCCACAGTGGAGATACGCAGTATTTT
.	TRBJ2-7	TRBV7-9	TRBD1	CASTQGQTFYEQYF	TGTGCCAGCACCCAGGGACAGACCTTCTACGAGCAGTACTTC
.	TRBJ2-3	TRBV7-2	TRBD2	CASSLVASGRGTDTQYF	TGTGCCAGCAGCTTAGTTGCTAGCGGGCGTGGCACAGATACGCAGTATTTT
.	TRBJ2-7	TRBV3-1	TRBD2	CASSPQAGRSCEQYF	TGTGCCAGCAGCCCCCAAGCGGGGCGGTCCTGCGAGCAGTACTTC
many	TRBJ2-6	TRBV9	.	CASSVGLISGANVLTF	TGTGCCAGCAGCGTCGGACTAATCTCTGGGGCCAACGTCCTGACTTTC
.	TRBJ2-3	TRBV6-5	TRBD1	CASQQGAVRTDTQYF	TGTGCCAGCCAACAGGGGGCGGTCCGCACAGATACGCAGTATTTT
many	TRBJ1-2	TRBV7-8	.	CASSLRRGSRTYGYTF	TGTGCCAGCAGCTTACGCAGGGGATCTAGGACCTATGGCTACACCTTC
few	TRBJ2-7	TRBV5-1	TRBD1	CASSATGATYEQYF	TGCGCCAGCAGCGCGACAGGGGCCACCTACGAGCAGTACTTC
.	TRBJ1-1	TRBV4-1	TRBD1	CASSQVEGAPTEAFF	TGCGCCAGCAGCCAAGTGGAGGGGGCGCCTACTGAAGCTTTCTTT
.	TRBJ2-7	TRBV14	.	CASSPRREATQYF	TGTGCCAGCAGCCCCCGCAGGGAGGCAACCCAGTACTTC
.	TRBJ1-6	TRBV3-1	TRBD1	CASSVQGRPLHF	TGTGCCAGCAGCGTACAGGGGAGACCCCTCCACTTT
.	TRBJ2-5	TRBV18	.	CASSPQSHQETQYF	TGTGCCAGCTCACCACAGAGTCACCAAGAGACCCAGTACTTC
.	TRBJ1-1	TRBV29-1	.	CSVEEWENTEAFF	TGCAGCGTTGAAGAGTGGGAGAACACTGAAGCTTTCTTT